The 3 T cell receptor beta chains in this list originate from one sample, sequenced in a study of blood T cells in healthy people across ages. With a J-beta primer mix and a sample-barcoded 5' primer, a second PCR ran about 7 to 11 cycles. Using its own MiXCR run on the 5' RACE reads, TCRdb lists one record per CDR3 protein. The table includes hundreds of thousands of distinct CDR3 sequences, under 25% detected once. Specimen: blood. Source of these receptors: an older man in good health.

This clonotype was seen only a few times. The chain is built from TRBV20-1 and TRBJ2-2, with 10 nucleotides matching TRBD1. This CDR3 has 14 residues. Germline trimming cut 4 bases from V and 4 bases from J; bases unmatched to any gene: 3. Germline V gene sequence: CDR1 DFQATT, CDR2 SNEGSKA (reference sequence). The CDR3 sequence: CSAKDRGATGELFF. The DNA of the CDR3 is TGCAGTGCTAAGGACAGGGGGGCCACCGGGGAGCTGTTTTTT.

The table lists this clonotype with many counts. The chain combines TRBV10-3 with TRBJ1-4; D unclear. CDR1 and CDR2 from the germline V gene are ENHRY and SYGVKD. The CDR3 sequence is 12 residues long. The ends were cut back, 8 bases at V and 6 bases at J, with 10 bases in the middle. The CDR3 region has the DNA TGTGCCATCTCCGGGGATGATGAAAAACTGTTTTTT. This translates into CAISGDDEKLFF.

In its sample, this clonotype was seen a few times. The chain's CDR3 is CASSTGLPGNSPLHF. The CDR3 region has the DNA TGTGCCAGCAGCACCGGTCTCCCAGGGAATTCACCCCTCCACTTT. The chain uses TRBV14 and TRBJ1-6; tentative D call: TRBD1 (5 bases). Looked up from germline, CDR1 is SGHDN and CDR2 is FVKESK. The CDR3 extends over 15 amino acids. The V gene lost 5 bases and the J gene lost 7 bases, with 15 bases spanning the gap.